This entry lists 32 T cell receptor beta chains sequenced from one sample in a study of OX40 agonist ivuxolimab in advanced cancers. Here immunoSEQ multiplex PCR was the method, and the copy in TCRdb shows in-frame clones only, minus some. The sample contains about 83,000 clones, approximately 84% of which appear only once. This specimen consisted of CD4+ or CD8+ T cells sorted from blood, obtained in a trial of the OX40 agonist ivuxolimab. Every receptor here comes from an adult with an advanced solid tumor such as melanoma, head and neck, liver or kidney cancer.

The gene calls are TRBV10-2 and TRBJ2-5; 8 positions agree with TRBD1. Losses at the gene ends were 3 bases for V and 4 bases for J; bases not matched to a gene: 4. CDR1 and CDR2 from the germline V gene are WSHSY and SAAADI. The CDR3 is made up of 14 amino acids. The CDR3 is CASSDRTGGETQYF. CDR3 nucleotide sequence: TGCGCCAGCAGTGACCGAACAGGGGGAGAGACCCAGTACTTC.

This clone appeared once. Here the CDR3 DNA reads TGTGCCAGCACCCAGACAGGGAGGAACACCGGGGAGCTGTTTTTT. Its protein is CASTQTGRNTGELFF. The genes are TRBV5-6 and TRBJ2-2; 7 nucleotides line up with TRBD1. Trimming at V came to 6 bases and at J to 1 base, leaving 6 bases not matched to a gene. The CDR3 has 15 residues. Germline V lookup: CDR1 SGHDT, CDR2 YYEEEE.

CDR3 amino acids: CASSYDRGGNTIYF. The CDR3 DNA reads TGTGCCAGCAGTTACGACAGGGGAGGAAACACCATATATTTT. The chain uses TRBV6-6 and TRBJ1-3; 8 bases map to TRBD1. Germline CDR1 MNHNY, CDR2 SVGAGI (reference sequence). V dropped 2 bases and J dropped 4; count of bases not matched to a gene: 1. The CDR3 has 14 residues.

The chain combines TRBV2 with TRBJ1-1, with TRBD1 as a possible D gene (6 bases). V lost 2 bases and J lost 5, with 18 bases in between. Germline-derived CDR1 and CDR2 are SNHLY and FYNNEI. There are 16 residues in the CDR3. The CDR3 nucleotides read TGTGCCAGCAGTGAACCCCCTGGGCGGGGGCGAACTGAAGCTTTCTTT. Its translation: CASSEPPGRGRTEAFF. Looking up the rest from reference TRBV2 and TRBJ1-1 gives the full variable domain: EPEVTQTPSHQVTQMGQEVILRCVPISNHLYFYWYRQILGQKVEFLVSFYNNEISEKSEIFDDQFSVERPDGSNFTLKIRSTKLEDSAMYFCASSEPPGRGRTEAFFGQGTRLTVV.

The chain recombines TRBV7-8 with TRBJ1-1; a weak D match, TRBD1 (6 bases). The CDR3 sequence is 13 residues long. The germline V gene has CDR1 SGHVS and CDR2 FQNEAQ. V lost 1 base to trimming and J lost 8 bases, with 11 bases between them. CDR3 protein: CASSLGDTREAFF. DNA of the CDR3: TGTGCCAGCAGCTTAGGGGACACCCGGGAAGCTTTCTTT.

The genes are TRBV7-3 and TRBJ2-2, with D uncertain. Trimming pared 5 bases from V and 0 bases from J, leaving 10 bases between. The CDR3 has 15 amino acids. Germline V gene data show CDR1 as SGHTA and CDR2 as FQGTGA. This chain's CDR3 is CASSPGLANTGELFF. The CDR3 region has the DNA TGTGCCAGCAGCCCCGGGCTAGCGAACACCGGGGAGCTGTTTTTT.

This rearrangement joins TRBV18 to TRBJ2-1; D call uncertain. Per the germline V gene, CDR1 is KGHSH and CDR2 is LQKENI. The CDR3 is 14 residues long. V was clipped by 3 bases and J by 1 base, with 7 bases between them. CDR3 region: CASSPSQSYNEQFF. CDR3 coding DNA: TGTGCCAGCTCACCTTCTCAGTCCTACAATGAGCAGTTCTTC.

In its sample, this clone was seen a few times. The CDR3 nucleotides are TGTGCCAGCAGGTCGACAGGAGCCTCCTACGAGCAGTACTTC. It is translated as CASRSTGASYEQYF. The chain links TRBV6-1 to TRBJ2-7; D may be TRBD1 (6 bases). Trimming removed 6 bases at V and 0 bases at J, with 12 bases between. The CDR3 runs 14 residues. Germline V lookup: CDR1 MNHNS, CDR2 SASEGT.

The rearrangement uses TRBV4-1 and TRBJ2-7; D gene ambiguous. This CDR3 has 14 residues. Trimming pared 4 bases from V and 2 bases from J, leaving 12 bases between. The germline V gene encodes CDR1 MGHRA and CDR2 YSYEKL. The CDR3 nucleotides read TGCGCCAGCAGCCCCCGGACGGACCCCTACGAGCAGTACTTC. Residues: CASSPRTDPYEQYF.

The gene calls are TRBV9 and TRBJ2-5; 9 nucleotides line up with TRBD2. Unmatched junction bases numbered 7, after V lost 2 bases and J lost 5 bases. The CDR3 runs to 15 residues. Germline-derived CDR1 and CDR2 are SGDLS and YYNGEE. The CDR3 region has the DNA TGTGCCAGCAGCGTTAGCGGGAGTGGCGGGGAGACCCAGTACTTC. Its protein product is CASSVSGSGGETQYF. The full variable domain, rest sourced from reference TRBV9 and TRBJ2-5, is DSGVTQTPKHLITATGQRVTLRCSPRSGDLSVYWYQQSLDQGLQFLIQYYNGEERAKGNILERFSAQQFPDLHSELNLSSLELGDSALYFCASSVSGSGGETQYFGPGTRLLVL.

This rearrangement joins TRBV10-3 to TRBJ1-3; D is undetermined. Per germline, CDR1 ENHRY and CDR2 SYGVKD. This CDR3 spans 15 amino acids. Trimming removed 0 bases from V and 0 bases from J, with 6 bases in between. The CDR3 DNA sequence: TGTGCCATCAGTGAGTCGGGAGTCTCTGGAAACACCATATATTTT. The encoded protein is CAISESGVSGNTIYF.

The V call is TRBV29-1, the J call TRBJ2-2; 10 positions match TRBD2. The CDR3 extends over 14 amino acids. Germline lookup yields CDR1 SQVTM and CDR2 ANQGSEA. The trim removed 8 bases at V and 1 base at J, leaving 4 bases unmatched. The CDR3 DNA sequence: TGCAGCACATGGACTAGCGGGAACACCGGGGAGCTGTTTTTT. Its protein product is CSTWTSGNTGELFF.

The chain links TRBV7-3 to TRBJ2-3; D remains ambiguous. The CDR3 consists of 12 residues. Germline CDR1 reads SGHTA; CDR2 reads FQGTGA. The ends were cut back, 5 bases at V and 2 bases at J, with 5 bases in the middle. The CDR3 protein is CASSLDTDTQYF. The CDR3 bases are TGTGCCAGCAGCCTCGACACAGATACGCAGTATTTT.

This chain links TRBV19 with TRBJ1-5; the match to TRBD1 covers 8 bases. Losses at the gene ends were 6 bases for V and 4 bases for J; bases not matched to a gene: 2. CDR3 length equals 13 residues. Germline V gene data show CDR1 as LNHDA and CDR2 as SQIVND (reference sequence). The CDR3 protein is CASSTGGNQPQHF. CDR3 coding DNA: TGTGCCAGTAGCACAGGGGGGAATCAGCCCCAGCATTTT.

The chain joins TRBV10-2 to TRBJ1-5, with D possibly being TRBD1 (6 bases). V was shortened by 8 bases and J by 3 bases, with 14 bases between the two germline ends. This CDR3 comprises 14 residues. From germline, CDR1 is WSHSY and CDR2 SAAADI. This CDR3 is CASRAGTSNQPQHF. The CDR3 DNA is TGCGCCAGCCGGGCCGGGACATCCAATCAGCCCCAGCATTTT.

This clone appeared a single time. The chain is built from TRBV2 and TRBJ2-1; the match to TRBD2 covers 12 bases. CDR1 SNHLY and CDR2 FYNNEI come from the germline V gene. Trimming took 7 bases from V and 9 from J; bases not matched to a gene: 10. The CDR3 covers 15 residues. CDR3 DNA sequence: TGTGCCAGCACCTCCACTAGCGGGGGGTTAGGTGAGCAGTTCTTC. Its protein is CASTSTSGGLGEQFF.

V usage is TRBV29-1 and J usage is TRBJ1-5; D may be TRBD1 (5 bases). This CDR3 has 13 residues. Trimming pared 5 bases from V and 5 bases from J, leaving 13 bases between. CDR1 is SQVTM and CDR2 is ANQGSEA in the germline V gene. The CDR3 loop reads CSVCNRRDQPQHF. CDR3 nucleotides: TGCAGCGTTTGTAACCGCAGGGATCAGCCCCAGCATTTT.

The gene calls are TRBV15 and TRBJ1-4; 7 nucleotides match TRBD1. CDR3 size: 14 residues. Germline V gene sequence: CDR1 LNHNV, CDR2 YYDKDF (reference sequence). Germline trimming cut 6 bases from V and 0 bases from J; bases unmatched to any gene: 1. CDR3 nucleotides: TGTGCCACCAGGGGACAGACAACTAATGAAAAACTGTTTTTT. Protein: CATRGQTTNEKLFF. Variable domain in full (rest from reference TRBV15 and TRBJ1-4): DAMVIQNPRYQVTQFGKPVTLSCSQTLNHNVMYWYQQKSSQAPKLLFHYYDKDFNNEADTPDNFQSRRPNTSFCFLDIRSPGLGDTAMYLCATRGQTTNEKLFFGSGTQLSVL.

This sequence joins TRBV6-5 and TRBJ1-5; D is possibly TRBD1 (5 bases). Germline lookup yields CDR1 MNHEY and CDR2 SVGAGI. The CDR3 is made up of 15 amino acids. Trimming removed 6 bases from V and 0 bases from J, with 12 bases in between. For the CDR3, the DNA is TGTGCCAGCAGCTCTCAAAGGGGTAGCAATCAGCCCCAGCATTTT. The encoded protein is CASSSQRGSNQPQHF.

As DNA, the CDR3 is TGTGCCAGCAGCTTTGGCAGGGGGGGCAATCAGCCCCAGCATTTT. It is translated as CASSFGRGGNQPQHF. V usage is TRBV7-8 and J usage is TRBJ1-5; 7 positions match TRBD1. CDR1 and CDR2 (germline): SGHVS, FQNEAQ. The CDR3 contains 15 residues. Germline trimming cut 3 bases from V and 2 bases from J; bases unmatched to any gene: 4. Together with reference TRBV7-8 and TRBJ1-5, the CDR3 gives the full variable domain: GAGVSQSPRYKVAKRGQDVALRCDPISGHVSLFWYQQALGQGPEFLTYFQNEAQLDKSGLPSDRFFAERPEGSVSTLKIQRTQQEDSAVYLCASSFGRGGNQPQHFGDGTRLSIL.

This clone was seen once. This rearrangement joins TRBV19 to TRBJ2-5; 8 bases fit TRBD1. Per germline, CDR1 LNHDA and CDR2 SQIVND (reference sequence). The CDR3 extends over 15 amino acids. V was pared by 4 bases and J by 1 base, with 5 bases of the junction left unmatched. For the CDR3, the DNA is TGTGCCAGTAGTAAAACCGGGACAGGCCAAGAGACCCAGTACTTC. It specifies CASSKTGTGQETQYF.

The chain combines TRBV6-1 with TRBJ2-1; D not resolved. Germline assignment: CDR1 MNHNS and CDR2 SASEGT. CDR3 length equals 11 residues. V was shortened by 5 bases and J by 5 bases, with 4 bases between the two germline ends. The CDR3 is CASSSHNEQFF. The DNA of the CDR3 is TGTGCCAGCAGTTCGCACAATGAGCAGTTCTTC.

This chain joins TRBV6-5 and TRBJ1-5; TRBD1 matches at 7 bases. CDR3 length: 15 residues. V lost 6 bases to trimming and J lost 5 bases; unmatched junction nucleotides: 10. Germline V lookup: CDR1 MNHEY, CDR2 SVGAGI. CDR3 sequence: CASRRTGRGHQPQHF. The CDR3 nucleotides are TGTGCCAGCAGAAGGACAGGAAGGGGTCATCAGCCCCAGCATTTT.

A single count supports this clone. V is TRBV5-1 and J is TRBJ1-6; D might be TRBD1 (5 bases). The germline V and J ends were trimmed by 3 bases and 6 bases, with 16 bases remaining between them. The CDR3 sequence is 16 residues long. Germline-derived CDR1 and CDR2 are SGHRS and YFSETQ. The CDR3 bases are TGCGCCAGCAGCTCCCGGGATGAGAGGGGTAATTCACCCCTCCACTTT. It specifies CASSSRDERGNSPLHF. Full variable domain (remainder filled in from reference TRBV5-1 and TRBJ1-6): KAGVTQTPRYLIKTRGQQVTLSCSPISGHRSVSWYQQTPGQGLQFLFEYFSETQRNKGNFPGRFSGRQFSNSRSEMNVSTLELGDSALYLCASSSRDERGNSPLHFGNGTRLTVT.

The chain links TRBV7-8 to TRBJ1-4, with 9 positions matching TRBD1. Germline assignment: CDR1 SGHVS and CDR2 FQNEAQ. The CDR3 totals 19 residues. V shed 2 bases and J 6 bases; nucleotides not matched to a gene: 16. The CDR3 loop is CASSLFFLGGQGTDEKLFF. Written as DNA, the CDR3 is TGTGCCAGCAGCTTATTCTTTCTGGGGGGACAGGGAACGGATGAAAAACTGTTTTTT.

This sequence joins TRBV2 and TRBJ2-7, with D uncertain. Germline V gene sequence: CDR1 SNHLY, CDR2 FYNNEI. CDR3 length equals 12 residues. Trimming took off 6 bases at V and 1 base at J, with 7 bases between the two ends. The CDR3 bases are TGTGCCAGCAGCGAACATTCCTACGAGCAGTACTTC. Translating it yields CASSEHSYEQYF.

This chain joins TRBV2 and TRBJ2-1; D is perhaps TRBD1 or TRBD2 (5 bases each). Germline V lookup: CDR1 SNHLY, CDR2 FYNNEI. This CDR3 spans 15 amino acids. Deletions cut 6 bases from V and 4 bases from J, with 16 bases between. The CDR3 nucleotides are TGTGCCAGCAGGGGGGAGAGGTCCTTTTACAATGAGCAGTTCTTC. This sequence encodes CASRGERSFYNEQFF.

The chain employs TRBV5-1 and TRBJ2-1; D remains ambiguous. This CDR3 has 14 amino acids. Germline V CDR1 and CDR2: SGHRS, YFSETQ. V gave up 4 bases and J gave up 1 base, with 9 bases separating them. The CDR3 DNA is TGCGCCAGCAGCCTCAGTGATTCCTACAATGAGCAGTTCTTC. This sequence encodes CASSLSDSYNEQFF.

This chain links TRBV9 with TRBJ2-7, with TRBD2 identical over 9 bases. V gave up 4 bases and J gave up 1 base; unmatched junction bases: 6. CDR3 length equals 15 residues. Germline V gene sequence: CDR1 SGDLS, CDR2 YYNGEE. This chain's CDR3 is CASSIPTSGSYEQYF. For the CDR3, the DNA is TGTGCCAGCAGCATCCCGACTAGCGGATCCTACGAGCAGTACTTC.

The DNA of the CDR3 is TGTGCCAGCACCGACTGGGGACTAACGAGTAGCAATGAGCAGTTCTTC. Translation: CASTDWGLTSSNEQFF. The chain couples TRBV27 to TRBJ2-1, with 7 bases identical to TRBD2. The CDR3 runs to 16 residues. Trimming removed 7 bases from V and 6 bases from J; junction bases left unmatched: 15. CDR1 is MNHEY, CDR2 SMNVEV, per germline (reference sequence).

The chain has TRBV5-1 and TRBJ1-2; TRBD1 matches at 9 bases. This CDR3 is 18 amino acids long. CDR1 is SGHRS and CDR2 is YFSETQ in the germline V gene. V was pared by 4 bases and J by 7 bases, with 20 bases of the junction left unmatched. CDR3 sequence: CASSERGTGLGAILGYTF. The CDR3 DNA is TGCGCCAGCAGCGAGCGCGGGACAGGGCTCGGGGCGATTCTTGGCTACACCTTC. The variable domain in full, completed from reference TRBV5-1 and TRBJ1-2, reads KAGVTQTPRYLIKTRGQQVTLSCSPISGHRSVSWYQQTPGQGLQFLFEYFSETQRNKGNFPGRFSGRQFSNSRSEMNVSTLELGDSALYLCASSERGTGLGAILGYTFGSGTRLTVV.

This chain joins TRBV19 and TRBJ2-6, with D perhaps TRBD2 (6 bases). Germline loops: CDR1 LNHDA, CDR2 SQIVND (reference sequence). The germline V and J ends were trimmed by 3 bases and 1 base, with 7 bases remaining between them. The CDR3 is 15 residues long. The CDR3 sequence is CASSMGLSGANVLTF. CDR3 sequence (DNA): TGTGCCAGTAGTATGGGACTTTCTGGGGCCAACGTCCTGACTTTC.